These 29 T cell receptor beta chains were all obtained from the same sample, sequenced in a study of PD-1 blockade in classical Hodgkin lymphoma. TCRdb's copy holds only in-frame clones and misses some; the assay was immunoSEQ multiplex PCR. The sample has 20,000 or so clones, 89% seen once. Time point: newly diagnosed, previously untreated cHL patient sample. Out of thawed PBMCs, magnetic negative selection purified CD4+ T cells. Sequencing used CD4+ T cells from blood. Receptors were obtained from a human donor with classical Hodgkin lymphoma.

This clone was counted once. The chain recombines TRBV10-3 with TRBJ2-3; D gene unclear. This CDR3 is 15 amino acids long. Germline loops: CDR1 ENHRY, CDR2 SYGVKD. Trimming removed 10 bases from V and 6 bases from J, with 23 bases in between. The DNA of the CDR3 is TGTGCCACGAAATCCCCCGGGCCAACGACGGATACGCAGTATTTT. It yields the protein CATKSPGPTTDTQYF.

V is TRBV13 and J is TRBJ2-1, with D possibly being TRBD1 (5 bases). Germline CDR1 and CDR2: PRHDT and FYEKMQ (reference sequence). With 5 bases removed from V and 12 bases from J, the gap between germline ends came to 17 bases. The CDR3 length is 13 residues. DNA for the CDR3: TGTGCCAGCAGCCCAAGACAGTTGGGCGCGCAGTTCTTC. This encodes CASSPRQLGAQFF.

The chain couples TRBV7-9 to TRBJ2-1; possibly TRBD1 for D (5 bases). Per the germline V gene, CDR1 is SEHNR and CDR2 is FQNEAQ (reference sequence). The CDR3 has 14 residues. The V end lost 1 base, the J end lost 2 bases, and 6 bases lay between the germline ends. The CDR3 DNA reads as TGTGCCAGCAGCTTAGGACAGACCTACAATGAGCAGTTCTTC. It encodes CASSLGQTYNEQFF.

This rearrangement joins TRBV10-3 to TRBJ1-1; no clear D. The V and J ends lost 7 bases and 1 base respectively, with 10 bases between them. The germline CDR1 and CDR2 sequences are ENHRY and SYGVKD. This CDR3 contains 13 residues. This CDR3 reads CAITADPNTEAFF. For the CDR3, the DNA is TGTGCCATCACCGCGGACCCGAACACTGAAGCTTTCTTT.

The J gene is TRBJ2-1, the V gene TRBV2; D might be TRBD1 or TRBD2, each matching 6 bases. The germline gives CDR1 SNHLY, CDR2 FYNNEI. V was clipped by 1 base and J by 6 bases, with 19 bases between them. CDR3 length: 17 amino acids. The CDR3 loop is CASSEEVGGLGGNEQFF. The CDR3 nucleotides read TGTGCCAGCAGTGAAGAGGTTGGGGGGCTAGGAGGCAATGAGCAGTTCTTC.

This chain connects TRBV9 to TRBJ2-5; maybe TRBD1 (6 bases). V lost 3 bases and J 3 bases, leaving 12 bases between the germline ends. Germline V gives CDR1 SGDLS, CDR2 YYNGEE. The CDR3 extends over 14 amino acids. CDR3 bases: TGTGCCAGCAGCGAAGGGGGTATTAAAGAGACCCAGTACTTC. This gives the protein CASSEGGIKETQYF.

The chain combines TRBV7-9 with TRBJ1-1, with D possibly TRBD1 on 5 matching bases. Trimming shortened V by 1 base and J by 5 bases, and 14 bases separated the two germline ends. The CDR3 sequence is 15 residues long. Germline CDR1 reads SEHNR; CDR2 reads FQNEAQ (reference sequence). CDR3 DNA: TGTGCCAGCAGCTTAGGATTCAGGGACCGGACTGAAGCTTTCTTT. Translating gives CASSLGFRDRTEAFF.

The CDR3 nucleotides read TGTGCCAGCAACGGAGGGTTTTGGTATGGCTACACCTTC. It is translated as CASNGGFWYGYTF. V usage is TRBV2 and J usage is TRBJ1-2; D uncertain. V was cut by 7 bases and J by 5 bases, with 14 bases left in between. Germline-derived CDR1 and CDR2 are SNHLY and FYNNEI. The CDR3 consists of 13 residues. The complete variable domain, with remaining parts taken from reference TRBV2 and TRBJ1-2, reads EPEVTQTPSHQVTQMGQEVILRCVPISNHLYFYWYRQILGQKVEFLVSFYNNEISEKSEIFDDQFSVERPDGSNFTLKIRSTKLEDSAMYFCASNGGFWYGYTFGSGTRLTVV.

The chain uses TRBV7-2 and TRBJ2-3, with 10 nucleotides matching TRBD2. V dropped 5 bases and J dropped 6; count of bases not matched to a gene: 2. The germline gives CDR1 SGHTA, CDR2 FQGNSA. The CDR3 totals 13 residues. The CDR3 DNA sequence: TGTGCCAGCAGCCGAGCGGGGGGGGATACGCAGTATTTT. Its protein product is CASSRAGGDTQYF.

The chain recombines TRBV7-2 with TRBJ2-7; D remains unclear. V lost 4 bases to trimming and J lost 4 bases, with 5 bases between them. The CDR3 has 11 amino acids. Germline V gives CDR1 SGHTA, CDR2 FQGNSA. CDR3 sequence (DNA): TGTGCCAGCAGCTCAGATTACGAGCAGTACTTC. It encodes CASSSDYEQYF.

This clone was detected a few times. CDR3 coding DNA: TGCGCCAGCAGCTTGGTCGGCGGAACCCAGCCCCAGCATTTT. The encoded protein is CASSLVGGTQPQHF. The genes are TRBV5-1 and TRBJ1-5; D is unresolved. The ends were cut back, 0 bases at V and 7 bases at J, with 11 bases in the middle. This CDR3 is built from 14 residues. CDR1 and CDR2 from the germline V gene are SGHRS and YFSETQ.

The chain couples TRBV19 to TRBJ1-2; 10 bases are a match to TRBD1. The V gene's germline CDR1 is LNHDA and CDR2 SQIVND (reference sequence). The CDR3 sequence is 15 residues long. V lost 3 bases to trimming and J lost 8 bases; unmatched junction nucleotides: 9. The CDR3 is CASSIGRQGAWGYTF. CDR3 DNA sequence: TGTGCCAGTAGTATCGGGAGACAGGGGGCTTGGGGCTACACCTTC.

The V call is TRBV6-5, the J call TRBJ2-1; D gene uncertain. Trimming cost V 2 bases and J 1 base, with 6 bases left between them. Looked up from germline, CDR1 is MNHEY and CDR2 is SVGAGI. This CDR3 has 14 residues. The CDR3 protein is CASSYAVSYNEQFF. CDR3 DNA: TGTGCCAGCAGTTACGCGGTGTCCTACAATGAGCAGTTCTTC.

CDR3 DNA sequence: TGTGCCAGCAGCGTAGAACAGGGGGCGCGAAGGTATTTT. This codes for CASSVEQGARRYF. The chain couples TRBV9 to TRBJ1-3; 9 nucleotides match TRBD1. Germline V gene sequence: CDR1 SGDLS, CDR2 YYNGEE. After removal of 0 bases from V and 16 bases from J, the junction contained 8 bases not matched to a gene. This CDR3 spans 13 amino acids.

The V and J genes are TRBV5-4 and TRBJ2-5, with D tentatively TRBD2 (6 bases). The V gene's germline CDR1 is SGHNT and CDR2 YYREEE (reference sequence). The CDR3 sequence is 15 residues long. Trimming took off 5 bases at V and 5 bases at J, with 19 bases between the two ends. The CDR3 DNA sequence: TGTGCCAGCAGGTGGGGCGGTAGCGGCGGGGAGACCCAGTACTTC. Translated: CASRWGGSGGETQYF.

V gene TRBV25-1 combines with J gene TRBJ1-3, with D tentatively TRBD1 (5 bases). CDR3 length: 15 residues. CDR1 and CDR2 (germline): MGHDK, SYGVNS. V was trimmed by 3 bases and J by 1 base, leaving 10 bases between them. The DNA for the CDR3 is TGTGCCAGCAGTGATAGGGGAAGTTCTGGAAACACCATATATTTT. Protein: CASSDRGSSGNTIYF.

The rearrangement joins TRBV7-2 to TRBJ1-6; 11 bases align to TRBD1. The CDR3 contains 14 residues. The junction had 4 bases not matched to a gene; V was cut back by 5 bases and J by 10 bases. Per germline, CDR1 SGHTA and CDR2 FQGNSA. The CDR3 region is CASSRDRGKSPLHF. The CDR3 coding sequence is TGTGCCAGCAGCCGGGACAGGGGGAAATCACCCCTCCACTTT. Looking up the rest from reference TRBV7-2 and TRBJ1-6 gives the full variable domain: GAGVSQSPSNKVTEKGKDVELRCDPISGHTALYWYRQSLGQGLEFLIYFQGNSAPDKSGLPSDRFSAERTGGSVSTLTIQRTQQEDSAVYLCASSRDRGKSPLHFGNGTRLTVT.

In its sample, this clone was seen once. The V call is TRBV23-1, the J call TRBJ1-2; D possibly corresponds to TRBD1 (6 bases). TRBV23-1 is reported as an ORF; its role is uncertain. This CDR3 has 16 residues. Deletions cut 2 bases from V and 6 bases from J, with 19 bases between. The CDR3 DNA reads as TGCGCCAGCAGTCAAGTATTCGGGGACACTAATGATGGCTACACCTTC. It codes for CASSQVFGDTNDGYTF.

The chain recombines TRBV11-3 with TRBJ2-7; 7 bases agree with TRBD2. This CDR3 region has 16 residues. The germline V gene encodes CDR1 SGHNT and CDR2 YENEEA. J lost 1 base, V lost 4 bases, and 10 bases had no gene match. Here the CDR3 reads CASSSGRLSGSYEQYF. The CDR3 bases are TGTGCCAGCAGCTCCGGGCGACTTAGCGGGTCCTACGAGCAGTACTTC.

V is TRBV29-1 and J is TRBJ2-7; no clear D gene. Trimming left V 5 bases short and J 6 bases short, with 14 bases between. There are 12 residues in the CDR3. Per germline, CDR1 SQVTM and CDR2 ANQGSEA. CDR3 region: CSVNVTPREQYF. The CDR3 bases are TGCAGCGTTAACGTAACCCCCCGCGAGCAGTACTTC.

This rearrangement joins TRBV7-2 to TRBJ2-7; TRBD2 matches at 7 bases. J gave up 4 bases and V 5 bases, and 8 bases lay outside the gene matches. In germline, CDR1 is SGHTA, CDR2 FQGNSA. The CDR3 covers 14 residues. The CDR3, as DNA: TGTGCCAGCAGCGGTGGGGGGAGGGCGTACGAGCAGTACTTC. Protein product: CASSGGGRAYEQYF.

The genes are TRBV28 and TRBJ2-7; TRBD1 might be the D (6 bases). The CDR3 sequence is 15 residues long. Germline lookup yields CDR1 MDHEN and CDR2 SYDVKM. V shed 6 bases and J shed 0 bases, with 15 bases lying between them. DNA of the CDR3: TGTGCCAGCAGCTCCAGGGGAATTAGCTCCTACGAGCAGTACTTC. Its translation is CASSSRGISSYEQYF.

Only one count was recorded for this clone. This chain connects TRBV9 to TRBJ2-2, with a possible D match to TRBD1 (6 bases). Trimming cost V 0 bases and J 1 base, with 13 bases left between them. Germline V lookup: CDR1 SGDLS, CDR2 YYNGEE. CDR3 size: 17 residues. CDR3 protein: CASSVGWGRGNTGELFF. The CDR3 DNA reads TGTGCCAGCAGCGTAGGTTGGGGGCGCGGGAACACCGGGGAGCTGTTTTTT.

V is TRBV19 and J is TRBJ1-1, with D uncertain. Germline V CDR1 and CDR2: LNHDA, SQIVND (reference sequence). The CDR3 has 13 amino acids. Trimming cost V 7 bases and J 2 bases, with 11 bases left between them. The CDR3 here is CASTTNGNTEAFF. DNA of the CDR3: TGTGCCAGTACCACAAACGGTAACACTGAAGCTTTCTTT.

The CDR3 protein is CASSLVLGDTEAFF. Here the CDR3 DNA reads TGTGCCAGCAGCTTAGTATTGGGGGACACTGAAGCTTTCTTT. V is TRBV7-2 and J is TRBJ1-1; a possible D gene is TRBD1 (5 bases). Germline V lookup: CDR1 SGHTA, CDR2 FQGNSA. This CDR3 has 14 amino acids. V was trimmed by 1 base and J by 3 bases, leaving 9 bases between them.

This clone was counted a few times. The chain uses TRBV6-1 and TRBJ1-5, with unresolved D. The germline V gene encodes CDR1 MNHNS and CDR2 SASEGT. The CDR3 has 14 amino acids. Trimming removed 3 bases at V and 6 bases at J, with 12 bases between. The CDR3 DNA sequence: TGTGCCAGCAGTGATCGTGCGGGTGCTCAGCCCCAGCATTTT. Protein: CASSDRAGAQPQHF.

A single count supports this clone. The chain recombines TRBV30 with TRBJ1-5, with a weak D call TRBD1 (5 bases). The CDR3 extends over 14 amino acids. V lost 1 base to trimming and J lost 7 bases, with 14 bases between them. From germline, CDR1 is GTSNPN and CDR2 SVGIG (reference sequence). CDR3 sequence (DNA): TGTGCCTGGAGTGAGGCAGGGTGGGAACAGCCCCAGCATTTT. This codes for CAWSEAGWEQPQHF.

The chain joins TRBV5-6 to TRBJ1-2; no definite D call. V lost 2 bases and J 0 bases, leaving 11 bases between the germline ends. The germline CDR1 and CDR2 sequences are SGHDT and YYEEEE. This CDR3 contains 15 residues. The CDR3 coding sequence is TGTGCCAGCAGCTTTACCCAGAGAGCTAACTATGGCTACACCTTC. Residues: CASSFTQRANYGYTF. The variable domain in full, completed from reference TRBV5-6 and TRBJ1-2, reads DAGVTQSPTHLIKTRGQQVTLRCSPKSGHDTVSWYQQALGQGPQFIFQYYEEEERQRGNFPDRFSGHQFPNYSSELNVNALLLGDSALYLCASSFTQRANYGYTFGSGTRLTVV.

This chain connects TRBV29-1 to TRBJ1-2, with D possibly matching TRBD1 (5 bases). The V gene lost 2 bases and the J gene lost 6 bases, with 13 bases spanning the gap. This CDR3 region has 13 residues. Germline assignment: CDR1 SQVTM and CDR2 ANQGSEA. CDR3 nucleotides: TGCAGCGTTGAACAGGGACGGGGGGATGGCTACACCTTC. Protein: CSVEQGRGDGYTF. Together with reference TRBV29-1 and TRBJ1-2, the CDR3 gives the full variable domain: SAVISQKPSRDICQRGTSLTIQCQVDSQVTMMFWYRQQPGQSLTLIATANQGSEATYESGFVIDKFPISRPNLTFSTLTVSNMSPEDSSIYLCSVEQGRGDGYTFGSGTRLTVV.